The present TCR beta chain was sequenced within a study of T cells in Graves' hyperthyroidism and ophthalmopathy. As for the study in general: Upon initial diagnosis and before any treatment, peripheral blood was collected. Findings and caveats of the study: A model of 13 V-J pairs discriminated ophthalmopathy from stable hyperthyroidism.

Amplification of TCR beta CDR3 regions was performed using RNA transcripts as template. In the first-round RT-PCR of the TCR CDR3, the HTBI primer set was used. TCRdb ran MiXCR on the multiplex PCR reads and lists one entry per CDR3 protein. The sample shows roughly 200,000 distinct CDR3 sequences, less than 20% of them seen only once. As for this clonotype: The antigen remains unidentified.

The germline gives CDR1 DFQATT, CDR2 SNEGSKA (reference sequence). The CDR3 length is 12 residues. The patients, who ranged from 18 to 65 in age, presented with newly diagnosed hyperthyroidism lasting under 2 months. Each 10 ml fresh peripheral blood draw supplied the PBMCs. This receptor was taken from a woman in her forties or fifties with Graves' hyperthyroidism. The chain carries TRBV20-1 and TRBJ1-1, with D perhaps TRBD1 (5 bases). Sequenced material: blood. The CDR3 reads CRGRGGDTEAFF. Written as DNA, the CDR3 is TGCAGGGGACGGGGAGGGGACACTGAAGCTTTCTTT.